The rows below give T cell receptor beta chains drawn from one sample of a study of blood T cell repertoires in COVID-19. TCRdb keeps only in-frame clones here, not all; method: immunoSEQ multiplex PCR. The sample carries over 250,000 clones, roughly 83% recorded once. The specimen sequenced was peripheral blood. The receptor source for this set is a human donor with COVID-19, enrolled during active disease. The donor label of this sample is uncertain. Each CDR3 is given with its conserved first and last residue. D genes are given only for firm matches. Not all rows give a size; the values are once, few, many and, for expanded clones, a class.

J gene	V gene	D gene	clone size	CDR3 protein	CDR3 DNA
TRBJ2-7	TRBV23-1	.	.	CAYRVSYEQYF	TGCGCCTACAGGGTATCCTACGAGCAGTACTTC
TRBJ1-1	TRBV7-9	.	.	CATSYDTEAFF	TGTGCCACCTCCTATGACACTGAAGCTTTCTTT
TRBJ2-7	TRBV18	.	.	CASSPYTDDRPSYEQYF	TGTGCCAGCTCACCCTACACAGACGACAGGCCCTCCTACGAGCAGTACTTC
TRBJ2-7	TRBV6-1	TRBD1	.	CASSELGGPGEQYF	TGTGCCAGCAGTGAATTAGGGGGCCCGGGGGAGCAGTACTTC
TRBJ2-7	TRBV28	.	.	CATSGPRGQYF	TGTGCCACCTCGGGTCCAAGGGGGCAGTACTTC
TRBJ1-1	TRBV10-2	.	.	CASSAGGYTEAFF	TGCGCCAGCAGTGCTGGGGGCTACACTGAAGCTTTCTTT
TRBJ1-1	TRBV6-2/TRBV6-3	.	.	CASSYPLPLNTEAFF	TGTGCCAGCAGTTACCCCCTACCATTGAACACTGAAGCTTTCTTT
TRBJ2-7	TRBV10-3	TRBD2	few	CATSREGRDEQYF	TGTGCCACCAGCCGGGAGGGGAGGGACGAGCAGTACTTC
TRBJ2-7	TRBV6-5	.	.	CASTPQVAPGEQYF	TGTGCCAGCACTCCCCAGGTAGCGCCGGGGGAGCAGTACTTC
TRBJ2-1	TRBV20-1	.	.	CSATTPGEQFF	TGCAGTGCTACCACTCCGGGTGAGCAGTTCTTC
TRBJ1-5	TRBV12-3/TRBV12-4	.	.	CASSLSVNQPQHF	TGTGCCAGCAGTTTATCGGTCAATCAGCCCCAGCATTTT
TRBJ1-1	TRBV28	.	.	CASSSGVKAFF	TGTGCCAGCAGTTCAGGGGTTAAAGCTTTCTTT
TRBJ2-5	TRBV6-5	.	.	CASSQPGLKETQYF	TGTGCCAGCAGCCAACCGGGATTGAAGGAGACCCAGTACTTC
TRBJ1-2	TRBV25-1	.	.	CASSPGLRNYGYTF	TGTGCCAGCAGTCCAGGGCTCCGCAACTATGGCTACACCTTC
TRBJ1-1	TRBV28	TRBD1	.	CASSLSETGKSEAFF	TGTGCCAGCAGTTTATCCGAGACAGGGAAAAGTGAAGCTTTCTTT
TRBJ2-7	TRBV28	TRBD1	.	CASRTGSYEQYF	TGTGCCAGCAGGACAGGGTCCTACGAGCAGTACTTC
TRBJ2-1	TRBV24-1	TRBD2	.	CATSREGHEQFF	TGTGCCACCAGTAGGGAGGGACATGAGCAGTTCTTC
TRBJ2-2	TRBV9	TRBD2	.	CASSALAGMNTGELFF	TGTGCCAGCAGCGCTTTAGCGGGTATGAACACCGGGGAGCTGTTTTTT
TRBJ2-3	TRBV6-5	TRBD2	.	CASRRLAGGPDTQYF	TGTGCCAGCAGACGACTAGCGGGAGGCCCCGATACGCAGTATTTT
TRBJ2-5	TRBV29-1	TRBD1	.	CSVSMGQKETQYF	TGCAGCGTTAGCATGGGACAGAAGGAGACCCAGTACTTC
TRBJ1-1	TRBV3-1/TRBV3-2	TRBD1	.	CASSQDPGTGGPEAFF	TGTGCCAGCAGCCAAGATCCCGGGACAGGGGGACCTGAAGCTTTCTTT
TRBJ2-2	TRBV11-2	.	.	CASSLALNTGELFF	TGTGCCAGCAGCTTAGCCTTGAACACCGGGGAGCTGTTTTTT
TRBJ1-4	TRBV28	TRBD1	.	CASSLGQGPEKLFF	TGTGCCAGCAGTTTGGGACAGGGGCCTGAAAAACTGTTTTTT
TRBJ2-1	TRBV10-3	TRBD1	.	CAISESGTGRGYNEQFF	TGTGCCATCAGTGAGTCGGGGACAGGGAGAGGGTACAATGAGCAGTTCTTC
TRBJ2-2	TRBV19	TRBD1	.	CASSVTGSTGELFF	TGTGCCAGTAGTGTGACAGGGTCCACCGGGGAGCTGTTTTTT
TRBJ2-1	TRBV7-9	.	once	CASSLEGVRGFGNEQFF	TGTGCCAGCAGCTTAGAAGGGGTCAGGGGATTTGGCAATGAGCAGTTCTTC
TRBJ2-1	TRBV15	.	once	CATSRGGGRAGNEQFF	TGTGCCACCAGCAGAGGTGGCGGCAGGGCCGGTAATGAGCAGTTCTTC
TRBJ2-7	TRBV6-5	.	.	CASRTDSGLEQYF	TGTGCCAGCAGAACCGATTCAGGGCTCGAGCAGTACTTC
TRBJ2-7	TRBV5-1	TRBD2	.	CASRVAGGRYEQYF	TGCGCCAGCAGGGTGGCGGGAGGTCGCTACGAGCAGTACTTC
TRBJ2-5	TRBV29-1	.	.	CSAPRSGRQETQYF	TGCAGCGCCCCTAGGTCAGGGCGGCAAGAGACCCAGTACTTC
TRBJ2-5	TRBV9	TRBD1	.	CASSGNRGREETQYF	TGTGCCAGCAGCGGAAACAGGGGGCGCGAGGAGACCCAGTACTTC
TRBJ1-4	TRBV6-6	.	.	CASSDSTEFDEKLFF	TGTGCCAGCAGCGACTCAACGGAATTTGATGAAAAACTGTTTTTT
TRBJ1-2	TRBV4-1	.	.	CASSQTDSPQYGYTF	TGCGCCAGCAGCCAAACCGACAGTCCCCAGTATGGCTACACCTTC
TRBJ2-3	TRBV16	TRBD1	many	CASSQSQGQGILGDTQYF	TGTGCCAGCAGCCAATCTCAGGGACAGGGGATCCTGGGAGATACGCAGTATTTT
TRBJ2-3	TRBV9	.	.	CASSESVGWTDTQYF	TGTGCCAGCAGCGAAAGCGTCGGTTGGACAGATACGCAGTATTTT
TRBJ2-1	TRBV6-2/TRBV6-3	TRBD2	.	CASSYGASGSRDEQFF	TGTGCCAGCAGTTACGGCGCTAGCGGGAGCAGGGATGAGCAGTTCTTC
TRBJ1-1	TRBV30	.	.	CAWSWEDTEAFF	TGTGCCTGGAGTTGGGAGGACACTGAAGCTTTCTTT
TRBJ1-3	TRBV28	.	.	CASSLFLGGISGNTIYF	TGTGCCAGCAGTTTATTCCTCGGGGGGATAAGTGGAAACACCATATATTTT
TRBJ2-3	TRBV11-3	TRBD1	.	CASSLGDSYGDTQYF	TGTGCCAGCAGCCTCGGGGACAGCTATGGAGATACGCAGTATTTT
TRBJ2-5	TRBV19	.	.	CASSNHNQETQYF	TGTGCCAGTAGTAACCACAACCAAGAGACCCAGTACTTC
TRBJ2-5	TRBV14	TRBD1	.	CASSHTGVGTQYF	TGTGCCAGCAGCCACACAGGGGTGGGGACCCAGTACTTC
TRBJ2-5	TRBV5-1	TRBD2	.	CASSLEGTRAQTQYF	TGCGCCAGCAGCTTGGAAGGGACTAGAGCCCAGACCCAGTACTTC
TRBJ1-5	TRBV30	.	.	CAWSDSKNQPQHF	TGTGCCTGGAGCGACTCAAAGAATCAGCCCCAGCATTTT
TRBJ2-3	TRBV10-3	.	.	CAIRGLTDTQYF	TGTGCCATCAGGGGACTGACAGATACGCAGTATTTT
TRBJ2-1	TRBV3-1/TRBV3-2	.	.	CASSQGGGDEQFF	TGTGCCAGCAGCCAAGGGGGCGGGGATGAGCAGTTCTTC
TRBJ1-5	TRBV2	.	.	CASTGRSNQPQHF	TGTGCCAGCACTGGGAGGAGCAATCAGCCCCAGCATTTT
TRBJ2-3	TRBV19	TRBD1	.	CASSIQGAADTQYF	TGTGCCAGTAGTATACAGGGGGCGGCAGATACGCAGTATTTT
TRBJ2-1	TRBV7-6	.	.	CASSSRGVDEQFF	TGTGCCAGCAGCTCCCGGGGAGTGGATGAGCAGTTCTTC
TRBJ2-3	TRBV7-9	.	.	CASRRGLERTDTQYF	TGTGCCAGCAGGCGGGGGCTAGAGCGCACAGATACGCAGTATTTT
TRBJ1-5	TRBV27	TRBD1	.	CASSLGTGRQPQHF	TGTGCCAGCAGTCTCGGGACAGGGCGTCAGCCCCAGCATTTT
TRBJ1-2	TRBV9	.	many	CASSVETGLSGYTF	TGTGCCAGCAGCGTAGAAACAGGGCTATCAGGCTACACCTTC
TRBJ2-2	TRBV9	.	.	CASSVPTRTPSNTGELFF	TGTGCCAGCAGCGTACCGACGCGGACACCCTCGAACACCGGGGAGCTGTTTTTT
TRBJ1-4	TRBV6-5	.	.	CASRPPGRVSEKLFF	TGTGCCAGCAGGCCCCCAGGCAGGGTATCGGAAAAACTGTTTTTT
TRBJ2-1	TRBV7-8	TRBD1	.	CASSSDRRGIYNEQFF	TGTGCCAGCAGCTCGGACAGGAGAGGGATCTACAATGAGCAGTTCTTC
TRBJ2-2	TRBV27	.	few	CASNYGGRSGELFF	TGTGCCAGCAACTATGGGGGCAGGTCCGGGGAGCTGTTTTTT
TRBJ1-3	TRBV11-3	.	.	CASSLREDTIYF	TGTGCCAGCAGCTTAAGGGAGGACACCATATATTTT
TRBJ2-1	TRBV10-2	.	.	CASSSASSYNEQFF	TGCGCCAGCAGTAGCGCGAGCTCCTACAATGAGCAGTTCTTC
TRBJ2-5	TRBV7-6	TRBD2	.	CASSLRASGVPPTQYF	TGTGCCAGCAGCTTAAGGGCTAGCGGGGTTCCCCCGACCCAGTACTTC
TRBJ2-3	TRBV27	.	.	CASRSGYTPPTDTQYF	TGTGCCAGCAGGAGCGGCTATACCCCCCCCACAGATACGCAGTATTTT
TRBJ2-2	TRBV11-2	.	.	CASSVTSQNTGELFF	TGTGCCAGCAGCGTGACAAGCCAGAACACCGGGGAGCTGTTTTTT